What follows is one T cell receptor (beta chain) and its context. The target antigen is unknown. These data belong to a study of T cells after posttransplantation cyclophosphamide. Study-level points and caveats: Donor-recipient repertoire similarity was low at 1-2 months, rising over year one.

Data came from immunoSEQ multiplex PCR; TCRdb stores just in-frame clones and leaves some out. The sample lists about 15,000 clones; about four fifths were seen once. The V and J ends lost 5 bases and 7 bases, in that order; junction bases with no gene match: 9. Germline V lookup: CDR1 GTSNPN, CDR2 SVGIG (reference sequence). The CDR3 extends over 14 amino acids. This sequence was found in a man aged 45-60 years. The chain carries TRBV30 and TRBJ2-2; 8 positions agree with TRBD1. The sequenced sample was memory CD4+ T cells sorted from PBMCs. The CDR3 loop reads CAWGWQGAIGELFF. The CDR3 DNA follows: TGTGCCTGGGGATGGCAGGGGGCGATCGGGGAGCTGTTTTTT.